Included here is one T cell receptor (beta chain) sequence, with context. Its specificity is unknown. The repertoire was sequenced with immunoSEQ multiplex PCR; TCRdb's copy has only in-frame clones and lacks some. The repertoire holds around 49,000 clones, approximately 77% seen once, with 25% to 30% in the top ten. The data belong to a study of vaccination effects on CD4 cells after COVID-19. The wider study: BNT162b2 vaccine or mRNA-1273 vaccine was given to participants in two doses.

The germline V and J ends were trimmed by 2 bases and 8 bases, with 10 bases remaining between them. CDR3 size: 13 residues. Germline-derived CDR1 and CDR2 are SEHNR and FQNEAQ (reference sequence). Before any sequencing was done, the ViraFEST assay used viral peptide pools to expand antigen-specific CD4+ T cells. Cultured cells yielded isolated CD4+ T cells after approximately nine days. This person's SARS-CoV-2 infection, confirmed by PCR, occurred between March and December 2020. Study-wide findings and caveats: Whether induced by infection or by vaccine, clones showed marked clonal contraction late after vaccination. In convalescents, spike-reactive clones (those seen post-vaccine) were mainly new vaccine-induced clones.

Sequencing used CD4+ T cells from PBMCs cultured with a peptide pool, obtained before COVID-19 vaccination. This TCR was recovered from a human donor who had a prior SARS-CoV-2 infection. The chain couples TRBV7-9 to TRBJ2-1; D gene unclear. The CDR3 coding sequence is TGTGCCAGCAGCTTATTGAGCCTCTATGAGCAGTTCTTC. This codes for CASSLLSLYEQFF.